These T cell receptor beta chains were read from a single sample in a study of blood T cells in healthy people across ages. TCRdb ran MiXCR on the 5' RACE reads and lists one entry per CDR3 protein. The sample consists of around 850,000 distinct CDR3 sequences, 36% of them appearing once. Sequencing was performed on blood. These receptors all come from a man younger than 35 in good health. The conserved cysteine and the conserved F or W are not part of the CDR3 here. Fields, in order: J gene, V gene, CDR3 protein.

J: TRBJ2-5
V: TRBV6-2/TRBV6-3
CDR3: ASSYGGPTQY

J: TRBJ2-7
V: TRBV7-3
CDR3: ASSLTRGSYEQY

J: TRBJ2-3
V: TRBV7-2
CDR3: ASSVQRGMTQY

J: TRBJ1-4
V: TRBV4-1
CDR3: ASSQGGLSNEKLF

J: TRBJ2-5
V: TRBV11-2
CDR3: ASSLGIETQY

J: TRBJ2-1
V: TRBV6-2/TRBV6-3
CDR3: AGKSQGGGENNEQF

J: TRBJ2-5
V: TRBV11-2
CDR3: ASSLERQETQY

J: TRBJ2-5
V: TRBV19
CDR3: ASSFGAGGSNEQY

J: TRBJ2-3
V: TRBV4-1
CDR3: ASSQVQPTDTQY

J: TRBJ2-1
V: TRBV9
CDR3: ASSVVGSGGYEQF

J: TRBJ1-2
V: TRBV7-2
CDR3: ASSLEGQGIGGYT

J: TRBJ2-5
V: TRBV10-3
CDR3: AIRPSGETQY

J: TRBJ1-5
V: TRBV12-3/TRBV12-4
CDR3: ASRPGQGINQPQH

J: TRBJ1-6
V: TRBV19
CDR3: ASSITGSNSPLH

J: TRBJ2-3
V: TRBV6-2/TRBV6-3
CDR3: ASSLLENTQY

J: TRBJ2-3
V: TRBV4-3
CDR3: ASSQFGTSADTQY

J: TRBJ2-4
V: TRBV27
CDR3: ASSLQGGVETRY

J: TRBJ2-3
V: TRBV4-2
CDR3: ASSPARLAKADTQY

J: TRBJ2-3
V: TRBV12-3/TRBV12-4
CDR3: ASSFGSPGDTQY

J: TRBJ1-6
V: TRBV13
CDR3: ASSSRPSRGRVYSPLH

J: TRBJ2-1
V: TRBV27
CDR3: ASSWGLTQNEQF

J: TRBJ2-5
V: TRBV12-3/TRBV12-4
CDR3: ASSSGTGGAETQY

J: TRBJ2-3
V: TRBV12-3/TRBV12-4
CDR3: ASSLGSWAGWGADTQY

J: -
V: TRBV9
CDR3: ASSGTGAETQY

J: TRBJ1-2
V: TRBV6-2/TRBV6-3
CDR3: ATTGPNYGYT

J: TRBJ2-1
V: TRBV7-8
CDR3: ASSLGGATYNEQF

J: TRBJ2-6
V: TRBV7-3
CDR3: ASSLIARDSSGANVLT

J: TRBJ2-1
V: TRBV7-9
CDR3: ASSPRQGTYNEQF

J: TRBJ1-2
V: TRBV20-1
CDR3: SARDPGQGGYGYT

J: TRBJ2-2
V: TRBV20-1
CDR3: SAPGGGRTGELF

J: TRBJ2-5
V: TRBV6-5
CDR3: ASSYGGGRETQY

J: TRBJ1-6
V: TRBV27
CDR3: ASFQDRGSPLH

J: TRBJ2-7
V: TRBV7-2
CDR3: ASRAGTVGSYEQY

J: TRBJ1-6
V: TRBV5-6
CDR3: ASSQDPSRYNSPLH

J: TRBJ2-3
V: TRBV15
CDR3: ATNRDGRLADTQY

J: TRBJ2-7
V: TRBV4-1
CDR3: ASSQARGVSYEQY

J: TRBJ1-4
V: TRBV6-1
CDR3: ASSEGQVGPTNEKLF

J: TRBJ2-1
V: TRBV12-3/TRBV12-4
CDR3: ASSLAHEKRRQLAYNEQF

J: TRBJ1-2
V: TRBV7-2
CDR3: ASSPTGAGYGYT

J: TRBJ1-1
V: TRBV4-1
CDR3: ASSQANHRLRNTEAF

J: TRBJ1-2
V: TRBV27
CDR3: ASSFWGTRGRVGYT

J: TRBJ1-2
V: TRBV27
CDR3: ASSFTGGAQYGYT

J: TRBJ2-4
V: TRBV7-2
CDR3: ANSFGPPGPAKNIQY

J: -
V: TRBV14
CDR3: ASSPLSGPSPYNEQY

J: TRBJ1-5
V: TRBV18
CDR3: ASSPNGGYQPQH

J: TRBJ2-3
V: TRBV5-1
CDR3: ASSLPGQFTDTQY

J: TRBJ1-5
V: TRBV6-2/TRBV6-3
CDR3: ASRGFGAGGNQPQH

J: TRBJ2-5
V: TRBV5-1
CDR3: ASSLDPEEETQY

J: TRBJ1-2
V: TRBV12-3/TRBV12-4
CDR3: ASSRTENYGYT